The 17 T cell receptor beta chains in this list originate from one sample, sequenced in a study of shared clonotypes between healthy human individuals. Clones were sequenced by immunoSEQ multiplex PCR, and TCRdb holds only the in-frame ones, with some missing. The sample has a few million clones, just over 90% seen once. Material for sequencing was naive CD4+ T cells sorted from blood. Subset given: CD45RA+ positively selected. The receptor set was obtained from a man aged 18 to 30 in good health.

The rearrangement joins TRBV6-1 to TRBJ1-1; possible D gene TRBD1, 6 bases. V was clipped by 5 bases and J by 1 base, with 14 bases between them. This CDR3 spans 15 amino acids. Germline CDR1 is MNHNS and CDR2 is SASEGT. The CDR3 nucleotides are TGTGCCAGCAGTTTACAGGGTGGAGGGAACACTGAAGCTTTCTTT. Translation gives CASSLQGGGNTEAFF.

The rearrangement joins TRBV9 to TRBJ1-4; D remains ambiguous. The ends were cut back, 4 bases at V and 0 bases at J, with 13 bases in the middle. The germline gives CDR1 SGDLS, CDR2 YYNGEE. The CDR3 loop spans 16 amino acids. The CDR3 DNA sequence: TGTGCCAGCAGCCCGGGCAAGGGCGCAACTAATGAAAAACTGTTTTTT. Translated: CASSPGKGATNEKLFF.

In nucleotides, the CDR3 is TGTGCCAGCAGTTATAGGGGATACAATGAGCAGTTCTTC. This gives the protein CASSYRGYNEQFF. The V and J genes are TRBV27 and TRBJ2-1; possible D gene TRBD1, 5 bases. The CDR3 consists of 13 residues. V dropped 4 bases and J dropped 4 bases, with 8 bases sitting between them. The germline V gene encodes CDR1 MNHEY and CDR2 SMNVEV (reference sequence).

The chain employs TRBV4-1 and TRBJ2-2; 9 nucleotides line up with TRBD1. Losses at the gene ends were 1 base for V and 2 bases for J; bases not matched to a gene: 5. CDR1 and CDR2 (germline): MGHRA, YSYEKL. The CDR3 is 17 residues long. CDR3 in DNA: TGCGCCAGCAGCCAAGGGACAGGGGAGGTTAACACCGGGGAGCTGTTTTTT. Translation: CASSQGTGEVNTGELFF.

The chain is built from TRBV6-6 and TRBJ2-7; D may correspond to TRBD1 or TRBD2 (5 bases each). Germline values: CDR1 MNHNY, CDR2 SVGAGI (reference sequence). Trimming removed 8 bases from V and 6 bases from J, with 17 bases in between. This CDR3 has 13 residues. As DNA, the CDR3 is TGTGCCAGCGGGGGATACCTGCCCGGCGAGCAGTACTTC. Translation: CASGGYLPGEQYF.

The chain carries TRBV19 and TRBJ2-3, with D perhaps matching TRBD1 (6 bases). With 3 bases removed from V and 6 bases from J, the gap between germline ends came to 16 bases. There are 15 residues in the CDR3. Germline CDR1 is LNHDA and CDR2 is SQIVND (reference sequence). This CDR3 reads CASSIVTGSRDTQYF. The CDR3 region has the DNA TGTGCCAGTAGTATCGTTACAGGGAGCAGGGATACGCAGTATTTT.

This clone was detected once. The chain couples TRBV7-2 to TRBJ1-5, with a possible D match to TRBD1 (5 bases). The ends were cut back, 4 bases at V and 6 bases at J, with 10 bases in the middle. Germline CDR1 and CDR2: SGHTA and FQGNSA. The CDR3 extends over 13 amino acids. In nucleotides, the CDR3 is TGTGCCAGCAGCTCCCAGCAGGGTCAGCCCCAGCATTTT. It yields the protein CASSSQQGQPQHF.

The V call is TRBV6-5, the J call TRBJ2-2; D is unclear. This CDR3 spans 14 amino acids. V was pared by 5 bases and J by 3 bases, with 10 bases between. Germline values: CDR1 MNHEY, CDR2 SVGAGI. CDR3 sequence reads: CASSLARHTGELFF. CDR3 DNA: TGTGCCAGCAGTCTGGCTAGGCACACCGGGGAGCTGTTTTTT.

This rearrangement joins TRBV6-5 to TRBJ1-2, with 8 bases that match TRBD1. J lost 8 bases, V lost 6 bases, and 11 bases had no gene match. Germline lookup yields CDR1 MNHEY and CDR2 SVGAGI. The CDR3 runs 14 residues. The CDR3 reads CASSDRDRLNGYTF. The CDR3 bases are TGTGCCAGCAGCGATCGGGACAGGCTGAACGGCTACACCTTC.

The chain joins TRBV7-2 to TRBJ1-2; 7 bases fit TRBD1. The CDR3 sequence is 14 residues long. The V gene's germline CDR1 is SGHTA and CDR2 FQGNSA. The trim removed 3 bases at V and 7 bases at J, leaving 8 bases unmatched. CDR3 DNA sequence: TGTGCCAGCAGCTTTGAGGGGGCGAGGAGTGGCTACACCTTC. It specifies CASSFEGARSGYTF.

The CDR3 reads CASRAGGTGANVLTF. The CDR3 bases are TGCGCCAGCAGAGCGGGAGGAACTGGGGCCAACGTCCTGACTTTC. The chain recombines TRBV5-1 with TRBJ2-6; 9 bases are shared with TRBD2. This CDR3 is 15 amino acids long. Germline V lookup: CDR1 SGHRS, CDR2 YFSETQ. Trimming at V came to 5 bases and at J to 2 bases, leaving 2 bases not matched to a gene.

Comments on this clone: This CDR3 is also generated by other DNA sequences in the sample. This chain joins TRBV10-1 and TRBJ2-1; D gene ambiguous. The CDR3 consists of 12 residues. In germline, CDR1 is WNHNN, CDR2 SYGVQD (reference sequence). V dropped 3 bases and J dropped 4 bases, with 4 bases sitting between them. CDR3 bases: TGCGCCAGCAGTGATCCTTACAATGAGCAGTTCTTC. Its translation: CASSDPYNEQFF.

DNA of the CDR3: TGTGCCAGCAGTTACGGACTAGCGGTCTACGAGCAGTACTTC. The encoded protein is CASSYGLAVYEQYF. The chain uses TRBV6-6 and TRBJ2-7; TRBD2 agrees at 10 bases. From germline, CDR1 is MNHNY and CDR2 SVGAGI (reference sequence). The CDR3 covers 14 residues. V trimming: 2 bases; J trimming: 3 bases; junction bases outside the gene matches: 1.

This clone was picked up one time. J is TRBJ1-2 and V is TRBV6-4; possible D gene TRBD1, 5 bases. Germline CDR1 is MRHNA and CDR2 is SNTAGT. CDR3 length: 17 residues. V was shortened by 7 bases and J by 6 bases, with 27 bases between the two germline ends. The CDR3 reads CASTSPAGDQSGNGYTF. The CDR3 DNA is TGTGCCAGCACCTCTCCGGCGGGGGACCAGAGCGGAAATGGCTACACCTTC.

The chain uses TRBV11-1 and TRBJ1-2, with 9 bases fitting TRBD1. This CDR3 region has 17 residues. V gave up 4 bases and J gave up 2 bases; unmatched junction bases: 11. Looked up from germline, CDR1 is SGHAT and CDR2 is FQDESV (reference sequence). This CDR3 reads CASSYEGGQGLNYGYTF. CDR3 nucleotides: TGTGCCAGCAGCTACGAAGGGGGACAGGGATTAAACTATGGCTACACCTTC. The full variable domain, in which reference TRBV11-1 and TRBJ1-2 provide the parts outside the CDR3, is EAEVAQSPRYKITEKSQAVAFWCDPISGHATLYWYRQILGQGPELLVQFQDESVVDDSQLPKDRFSAERLKGVDSTLKIQPAELGDSAMYLCASSYEGGQGLNYGYTFGSGTRLTVV.

With respect to this clone: Additional DNA sequences in this sample encode the identical CDR3. The V call is TRBV10-3, the J call TRBJ2-5; D is perhaps TRBD1 (5 bases). There are 12 residues in the CDR3. Germline CDR1 reads ENHRY; CDR2 reads SYGVKD. V dropped 3 bases and J dropped 5 bases, with 7 bases sitting between them. The CDR3 region is CAISDGAETQYF. The DNA for the CDR3 is TGTGCCATCAGTGATGGGGCCGAGACCCAGTACTTC.

The chain carries TRBV15 and TRBJ2-7, with TRBD2 as a possible D gene (5 bases). Germline V gene lookup returns CDR1 LNHNV and CDR2 YYDKDF (reference sequence). V lost 0 bases and J 4 bases, leaving 16 bases between the germline ends. The CDR3 loop spans 16 amino acids. For the CDR3, the DNA is TGTGCCACCAGCAGAGATCTTTCGGGGTTAGGGTACGAGCAGTACTTC. Its translation is CATSRDLSGLGYEQYF.